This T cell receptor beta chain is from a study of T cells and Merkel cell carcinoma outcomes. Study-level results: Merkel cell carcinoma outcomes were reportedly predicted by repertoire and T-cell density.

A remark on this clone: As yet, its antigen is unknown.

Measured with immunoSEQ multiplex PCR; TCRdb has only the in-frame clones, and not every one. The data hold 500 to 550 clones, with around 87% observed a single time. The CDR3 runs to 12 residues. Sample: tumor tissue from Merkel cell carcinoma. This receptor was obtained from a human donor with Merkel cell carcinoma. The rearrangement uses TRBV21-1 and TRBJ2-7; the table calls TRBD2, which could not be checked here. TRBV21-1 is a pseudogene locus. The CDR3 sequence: CASSMGLYEQYF. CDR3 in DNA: TGTGCCAGCAGCATGGGACTCTACGAGCAGTACTTC.